This entry is about one T cell receptor beta chain. These data are taken from a study of monozygotic twins with inflammatory bowel disease. The CDR3 extends over 15 amino acids. The germline gives CDR1 PRHDT, CDR2 FYEKMQ (reference sequence). TCRdb reprocessed the 5' RACE reads, with one entry per CDR3 protein and no DNA. The repertoire table contains about 300,000 distinct CDR3 sequences. This TCR derives from a human donor with ulcerative colitis or Crohn's disease, or a healthy co-twin of an affected twin (not recorded which). Sequenced material: blood. The chain links TRBV13 to TRBJ2-1; TCRdb returns TRBD1, unconfirmable since there is no DNA. The CDR3 reads CASSTRDRTYNEQFF.